What follows are 18 T cell receptor beta chains derived from one specimen sequenced in a study of early T cells in non-severe SARS-CoV-2 infection (dated by TCRdb to the early 2020s). Library generation was performed with 5' RACE. TCRdb shows the sequencer as NextSeq 500. TCRdb trimmed the raw reads at Q25, called clones with MiXCR and kept productive beta chains. Rows are unified per CDR3 protein, each entry keeping the most common DNA and genes. This sample holds some 48,000 distinct CDR3 sequences; over 10% were observed only once. Of the sample, 9.5% to 13% is held by the ten largest clones. The specimen sequenced was whole blood. The receptor source for this set is an adult who was a healthcare worker with PCR-confirmed SARS-CoV-2 infection or an uninfected control (not recorded which).

This clonotype came up a few times. The rearrangement uses TRBV14 and TRBJ2-3, with 11 nucleotides matching TRBD2. Germline V CDR1 and CDR2: SGHDN, FVKESK. The trim removed 1 base at V and 1 base at J, leaving 7 bases unmatched. The CDR3 is 18 residues long. The CDR3 is CASSQASGGLLGTDTQYF. DNA of the CDR3: TGTGCCAGCAGCCAAGCTAGCGGGGGGCTTCTGGGCACAGATACGCAGTATTTT.

Ten or more counts support this clonotype. Without the conserved terminal phenylalanine or tryptophan, this CDR3 likely stems from a read error. The DNA is omitted, as the CDR3 cannot be located on it reliably, and the CDR3 follows TCRdb's listing. The chain couples TRBV24-1 to TRBJ2-7; the table's D call, TRBD1, has no DNA check behind it. CDR1 KGHDR and CDR2 SFDVKD come from the germline V gene. The CDR3 is 12 amino acids in total, end residues counted. The CDR3 protein is CATSAADRDLPS.

This chain joins TRBV30 and TRBJ1-2; 7 bases match TRBD1. The CDR3 runs 13 residues. The junction had 5 bases not matched to a gene; V was cut back by 2 bases and J by 5 bases. Germline V gene data show CDR1 as GTSNPN and CDR2 as SVGIG (reference sequence). This CDR3 is CAWSLKQGYGYTF. DNA for the CDR3: TGTGCCTGGAGTCTAAAACAGGGGTATGGCTACACCTTC.

The CDR3 is CASSWAGVSYNEQFF. The CDR3 DNA sequence: TGTGCCAGCAGCTGGGCGGGGGTCTCCTACAATGAGCAGTTCTTC. The rearrangement links TRBV11-3 to TRBJ2-1, with 7 nucleotides matching TRBD2. The CDR3 has 15 amino acids. The germline gives CDR1 SGHNT, CDR2 YENEEA. Trimming cost V 4 bases and J 0 bases; bases outside gene matches: 3.

This chain links TRBV29-1 with TRBJ2-2, with TRBD2 matching over 8 bases. Germline CDR1 reads SQVTM; CDR2 reads ANQGSEA. The CDR3 runs 15 residues. Trimming cost V 3 bases and J 6 bases; bases outside gene matches: 9. The CDR3 region is CSVDLGPGGAGELFF. The CDR3 DNA reads TGCAGCGTTGACTTAGGACCCGGGGGGGCCGGGGAGCTGTTTTTT.

V gene TRBV28 combines with J gene TRBJ2-1; D is unclear. CDR3 length: 14 residues. V gave up 3 bases and J gave up 5 bases, with 11 bases separating them. Germline V gives CDR1 MDHEN, CDR2 SYDVKM. CDR3 sequence: CASSLAVHNNEQFF. Here the CDR3 DNA reads TGTGCCAGCAGTTTGGCCGTACACAACAATGAGCAGTTCTTC.

There are many counts of this clonotype. The chain carries TRBV28 and TRBJ1-1; TRBD1 agrees at 7 bases. Germline CDR1 and CDR2: MDHEN and SYDVKM. The CDR3 runs to 12 residues. V gave up 6 bases and J gave up 9 bases; unmatched junction bases: 7. Here the CDR3 DNA reads TGTGCCAGCAGACCCTGGACAGGAAAAGCTTTCTTT. Protein product: CASRPWTGKAFF.

This clonotype has a count of ten or more. V is TRBV20-1 and J is TRBJ2-1, with TRBD1 as a possible D gene (7 bases). The germline V and J ends were trimmed by 5 bases and 4 bases, with 12 bases remaining between them. CDR3 length: 13 amino acids. Germline CDR1 reads DFQATT; CDR2 reads SNEGSKA (reference sequence). CDR3: CSARGTEYNEQFF. Here the CDR3 DNA reads TGCAGTGCTCGGGGGACAGAATACAATGAGCAGTTCTTC.

Turning to this clonotype: The junction departs from germline at one end; a sequencing error may be responsible. The genes are TRBV5-1 and TRBJ2-2, with a weak D call TRBD2 (5 bases). Germline V gene sequence: CDR1 SGHRS, CDR2 YFSETQ. The CDR3 runs to 15 residues. The CDR3 reads CTSSLERANTGELFF. DNA of the CDR3: TGCACCAGCAGCTTGGAGAGGGCGAACACCGGGGAGCTGTTTTTT.

This clonotype occurred many times. CDR3 amino acids: CASSLGSSGNTIYF. CDR3 nucleotide sequence: TGTGCCAGCAGCTTAGGGAGCTCTGGAAACACCATATATTTT. The V call is TRBV7-9, the J call TRBJ1-3, with D uncertain. This CDR3 contains 14 residues. CDR1 SEHNR and CDR2 FQNEAQ come from the germline V gene (reference sequence). Trimming cost V 1 base and J 0 bases, with 4 bases left between them.

This clonotype came up many times. The V call is TRBV5-4, the J call TRBJ2-6, with D hard to call. The germline V gene encodes CDR1 SGHNT and CDR2 YYREEE (reference sequence). The CDR3 runs 16 residues. V was shortened by 1 base and J by 0 bases, with 8 bases between the two germline ends. In DNA, the CDR3 is TGTGCCAGCAGCTTGCCTCAACCCTCTGGGGCCAACGTCCTGACTTTC. Its translation is CASSLPQPSGANVLTF.

As for this clonotype: This may come from a read error, since a much larger clone is one base off. V and J are TRBV24-1 and TRBJ1-5; TRBD1 aligns across 7 bases. This CDR3 is 13 amino acids long. Germline V CDR1 and CDR2: KGHDR, SFDVKD. In DNA form, the CDR3 reads TGTGCCACCGAGGGGGCAGGCAATCAGCACCAGCATTTT. As protein: CATEGAGNQHQHF.

The chain recombines TRBV11-1 with TRBJ1-6; D is undetermined. With 5 bases removed from V and 4 bases from J, the gap between germline ends came to 6 bases. The CDR3 has 13 amino acids. Germline CDR1 SGHAT, CDR2 FQDESV (reference sequence). CDR3 sequence: CASSGRYNSPLHF. For the CDR3, the DNA is TGTGCCAGCAGCGGACGTTATAATTCACCCCTCCACTTT.

This clonotype was detected ten times or more. V and J are TRBV11-3 and TRBJ1-1, with 7 bases fitting TRBD1. The CDR3 totals 13 residues. V shed 3 bases, J shed 5 bases, and the junction held 3 bases outside the gene matches. Germline V gene lookup returns CDR1 SGHNT and CDR2 YENEEA. DNA of the CDR3: TGTGCCAGCAGCTTCAGGGGGGGAACTGAAGCTTTCTTT. Amino acid sequence: CASSFRGGTEAFF.

This clonotype was seen ten or more times. The chain recombines TRBV12-5 with TRBJ2-5, with a weak D call TRBD2 (6 bases). Trimming removed 1 base at V and 5 bases at J, with 8 bases between. Germline-derived CDR1 and CDR2 are LGHNT and FRNRAP. The CDR3 covers 13 residues. This CDR3 reads CASGLGLAETQYF. CDR3 sequence (DNA): TGTGCTAGTGGTTTGGGGCTAGCGGAGACCCAGTACTTC.

This clonotype was observed at least ten times. The chain combines TRBV6-1 with TRBJ2-7; possible D gene TRBD2, 5 bases. Germline-derived CDR1 and CDR2 are MNHNS and SASEGT. The germline V and J ends were trimmed by 2 bases and 2 bases, with 16 bases remaining between them. The CDR3 covers 16 residues. CDR3 bases: TGTGCCAGCAGTGAACCTCTACTAGGCTATACCTACGAGCAGTACTTC. Its translation is CASSEPLLGYTYEQYF.

The CDR3 loop reads CSVQTPGTGNTIYF. The CDR3 bases are TGCAGCGTCCAAACCCCAGGGACTGGAAACACCATATATTTT. The V and J genes are TRBV29-1 and TRBJ1-3, with D tentatively TRBD1 (5 bases). The CDR3 totals 14 residues. The V gene's germline CDR1 is SQVTM and CDR2 ANQGSEA. V was clipped by 6 bases and J by 2 bases, with 14 bases between them. The entire variable domain, with the rest obtained from reference TRBV29-1 and TRBJ1-3, is as follows: SAVISQKPSRDICQRGTSLTIQCQVDSQVTMMFWYRQQPGQSLTLIATANQGSEATYESGFVIDKFPISRPNLTFSTLTVSNMSPEDSSIYLCSVQTPGTGNTIYFGEGSWLTVV.

CDR3 amino acids: CASSQGPGTGYGYTF. The CDR3 bases are TGCGCCAGCAGCCAGGGCCCCGGGACAGGATATGGCTACACCTTC. The V gene is TRBV4-1, the J gene TRBJ1-2, with 8 bases identical to TRBD1. This CDR3 has 15 amino acids. Germline loops: CDR1 MGHRA, CDR2 YSYEKL. Losses at the gene ends were 3 bases for V and 5 bases for J; bases not matched to a gene: 8.